This T cell receptor beta chain was obtained from a study of regulatory T cells in long-lasting Graves disease. General study findings and limits: Among samples with persistent disease, TRBV28, TRBJ1-2 and TRBJ2-5 were favored. Authors noted too few samples as a limitation.

This clonotype was observed many times. Its matching antigen is unknown. CDR3 length: 15 residues. Looked up from germline, CDR1 is DFQATT and CDR2 is SNEGSKA (reference sequence). Losses at the gene ends were 0 bases for V and 3 bases for J; bases not matched to a gene: 6. Sequencing libraries for TCR beta were prepared with iRepertoire HTBI primers and Arm-PCR of CDR3 regions. One entry per CDR3 protein results from TCRdb running MiXCR on the multiplex PCR reads. This table has approximately 490,000 distinct CDR3 sequences, about 16% appearing once. Time point of the sample: newly diagnosed GD, antithyroid drugs for less than 3 months. The TCR library was prepared using RNA isolated from PBMCs. The same sample was also used in a study of T cells in Graves' hyperthyroidism and ophthalmopathy. That work adds: Exclusion of a patient resulted from uncontrolled infection, other autoimmune disease, pregnancy or lactation.

The clonotype was recovered from a middle-aged man with Graves disease. The chain combines TRBV20-1 with TRBJ2-7; TRBD2 agrees at 9 bases. The sample here was peripheral blood mononuclear cells (PBMCs), taken at new diagnosis, from a patient treated with antithyroid drugs. CDR3 protein: CSARDPNSGSYEQYF. As DNA, the CDR3 is TGCAGTGCTAGAGATCCGAATAGCGGGAGCTACGAGCAGTACTTC.